Described below is a single TCR beta chain sequence and its context. The clone's antigen remains unknown. No much larger clone exists at a distance of one base, and base qualities are not known. This record belongs to a study of control samples from healthy donors and cancer patients (TCRdb year 2020). Receptor amplification or capture employed the immunoSEQ multiplex PCR assay. This is the immuneACCESS table as TCRdb keeps it, with only in-frame sequences that have V and J called. A part of the clones is gone; compared with another copy, unresolved V genes explain less than half, and the rest is unexplained. This sample has 100,000 to 150,000 clones in its table, and 93% of those were observed once. The ten largest clones add up to 1.5% to 2% of the sample. The CDR3 measures 16 amino acids from cysteine to phenylalanine. Only the CDR3 region is kept as DNA, spanning 48 bases read in frame from base 1. CDR1 MNHNS and CDR2 SASEGT were looked up in the germline V gene. V gives up 2 bases and J gives up 3 bases, and the segment between their germline ends measures 17 bases.

Sequenced: PBMCs. The receptor was isolated from a man aged 45-65 years with head and neck cancer. The sequence joins TRBV6-1 to TRBJ2-7, with an unclear D gene assignment. The DNA sequence is given as TGTGCCAGCAGTGAAAATATGCAGGCTCCTTACTACGAGCAGTACTTC. Its protein is CASSENMQAPYYEQYF.